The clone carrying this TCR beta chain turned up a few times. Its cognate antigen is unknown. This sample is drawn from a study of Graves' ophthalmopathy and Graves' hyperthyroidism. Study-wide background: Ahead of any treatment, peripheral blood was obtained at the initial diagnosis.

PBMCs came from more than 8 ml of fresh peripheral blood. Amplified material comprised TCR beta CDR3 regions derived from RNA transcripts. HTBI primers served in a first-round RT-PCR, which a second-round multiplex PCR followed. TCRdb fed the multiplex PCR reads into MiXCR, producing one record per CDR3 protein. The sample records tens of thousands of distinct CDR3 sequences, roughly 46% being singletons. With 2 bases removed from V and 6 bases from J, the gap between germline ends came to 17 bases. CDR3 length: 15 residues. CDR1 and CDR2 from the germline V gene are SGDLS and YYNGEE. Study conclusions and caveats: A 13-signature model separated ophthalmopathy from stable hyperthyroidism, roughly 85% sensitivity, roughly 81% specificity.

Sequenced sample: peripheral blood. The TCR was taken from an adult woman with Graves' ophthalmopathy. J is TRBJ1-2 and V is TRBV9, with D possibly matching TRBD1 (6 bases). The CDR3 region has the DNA TGTGCCAGCAGCGTGATGGACAGCGGTTTAAATGGCTACACCTTC. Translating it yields CASSVMDSGLNGYTF.